Below are 26 T cell receptor beta chains sequenced from a single sample in a study of T cell responses to AZD1222 COVID-19 vaccine (dated by TCRdb to the early 2020s). Library preparation used the immunoSEQ multiplex PCR assay. TCRdb's version of the immuneACCESS table is confined to in-frame rearrangements and falls short of the full clone set. An unresolved V gene accounts for under half of the shortfall where checked; the remainder is of unknown origin. Within this sample are fewer than 150,000 clones, with about 88% of them counted one time only. Of the sample, roughly 8.9% falls within the top ten clones. Read against the paper, the sample's time point label means: about 28 days (+/-7) after the second vaccine dose. The sample in question was peripheral blood, obtained 28 days after the second AZD1222 dose. All receptors come from an adult who received the AZD1222 COVID-19 vaccine.

The chain is built from TRBV9 and TRBJ1-5; D remains unclear. V lost 5 bases and J 3 bases, leaving 12 bases between the germline ends. Germline V gene sequence: CDR1 SGDLS, CDR2 YYNGEE. The length of the CDR3 is 14 residues. CDR3 nucleotides: TGTGCCAGCAGTTCGGACCCGGACAATCAGCCCCAGCATTTT. Residues: CASSSDPDNQPQHF.

This clone was seen just once. V usage is TRBV5-8 and J usage is TRBJ2-2, with 10 bases fitting TRBD2. V trimming: 4 bases; J trimming: 6 bases; junction bases outside the gene matches: 3. The CDR3 is 14 amino acids. Germline V gene data show CDR1 as SGHTS and CDR2 as YDEGEE. The CDR3 loop reads CASSRGLAPGELFF. The CDR3 DNA reads TGTGCCAGCAGCAGGGGACTAGCGCCCGGGGAGCTGTTTTTT.

This clone was observed a handful of times. This chain connects TRBV14 to TRBJ2-5; 10 bases map to TRBD2. The length of the CDR3 is 16 residues. The V gene end was trimmed by 3 bases and the J gene end by 2 bases; junction bases not matched to a gene: 6. Germline values: CDR1 SGHDN, CDR2 FVKESK. CDR3 region: CASSHGASGGQETQYF. In DNA, the CDR3 is TGTGCCAGCAGCCACGGGGCTAGCGGGGGACAAGAGACCCAGTACTTC. The variable domain in full, with the rest retrieved from reference TRBV14 and TRBJ2-5, is EAGVTQFPSHSVIEKGQTVTLRCDPISGHDNLYWYRRVMGKEIKFLLHFVKESKQDESGMPNNRFLAERTGGTYSTLKVQPAELEDSGVYFCASSHGASGGQETQYFGPGTRLLVL.

The chain recombines TRBV3-1 (or the pseudogene TRBV3-2) with TRBJ2-4; weak D call: TRBD1 (6 bases). V lost 2 bases to trimming and J lost 0 bases, with 11 bases between them. The CDR3 loop spans 16 amino acids. Germline V gene sequence: CDR1 LGHDT, CDR2 YNNKEL (reference sequence). For the CDR3, the DNA is TGTGCCAGCAGCCAAAGAGGGACAACAGCCAAAAACATTCAGTACTTC. This encodes CASSQRGTTAKNIQYF.

The chain links TRBV6-6 to TRBJ2-3; perhaps TRBD1 as D (6 bases). V was clipped by 7 bases and J by 7 bases, with 15 bases between them. Per the germline V gene, CDR1 is MNHNY and CDR2 is SVGAGI (reference sequence). The CDR3 contains 13 residues. The CDR3 nucleotides are TGTGCCAGCAATGACGGACAGACGAATACGCAGTATTTT. Encoded protein: CASNDGQTNTQYF.

The gene calls are TRBV29-1 and TRBJ1-2; D gene unclear. The length of the CDR3 is 13 residues. Per the germline V gene, CDR1 is SQVTM and CDR2 is ANQGSEA. V lost 0 bases, J lost 0 bases, and 5 bases lay in between. The CDR3 nucleotides are TGCAGCGTTGAAGACAGCCCTAACTATGGCTACACCTTC. This encodes CSVEDSPNYGYTF.

J is TRBJ1-1 and V is TRBV15; no clear D. V was shortened by 3 bases and J by 1 base, with 12 bases between the two germline ends. Looked up from germline, CDR1 is LNHNV and CDR2 is YYDKDF (reference sequence). The CDR3 is made up of 15 amino acids. CDR3: CATSRSVAWNTEAFF. CDR3 coding DNA: TGTGCCACCAGCAGGAGTGTAGCGTGGAACACTGAAGCTTTCTTT.

This chain connects TRBV9 to TRBJ2-7, with TRBD2 identical over 7 bases. The length of the CDR3 is 15 residues. Germline V gene sequence: CDR1 SGDLS, CDR2 YYNGEE. With 3 bases clipped from V and 4 bases from J, the junction kept 10 bases outside the gene matches. CDR3 DNA: TGTGCCAGCAGCGCCTTGGGAGGGGCGCTGTACGAGCAGTACTTC. Its protein product is CASSALGGALYEQYF.

This clone showed up just once. The chain has TRBV29-1 and TRBJ2-7, with unresolved D. From germline, CDR1 is SQVTM and CDR2 ANQGSEA. V was cut by 5 bases and J by 0 bases, with 17 bases left in between. The CDR3 has 15 amino acids. DNA of the CDR3: TGCAGCGTTCTCCGCTGGTCCGCTAACTCCTACGAGCAGTACTTC. Translated, it gives CSVLRWSANSYEQYF.

This clone was recorded once. This chain connects TRBV18 to TRBJ1-1, with D possibly matching TRBD1 (5 bases). With 3 bases removed from V and 1 base from J, the gap between germline ends came to 12 bases. CDR1 and CDR2 from the germline V gene are KGHSH and LQKENI. This CDR3 comprises 15 residues. For the CDR3, the DNA is TGTGCCAGCTCACCTGGGACTTCAACGAACACTGAAGCTTTCTTT. This codes for CASSPGTSTNTEAFF.

The V call is TRBV5-1, the J call TRBJ2-7; D is perhaps TRBD1 (6 bases). Germline CDR1 SGHRS, CDR2 YFSETQ. CDR3 length: 12 residues. Trimming shortened V by 0 bases and J by 9 bases, and 10 bases separated the two germline ends. CDR3 sequence: CASSLEQGAQYF. CDR3 coding DNA: TGCGCCAGCAGCTTGGAACAGGGCGCGCAGTACTTC.

This chain links TRBV30 with TRBJ1-6; the D is unclear. In germline, CDR1 is GTSNPN, CDR2 SVGIG (reference sequence). Trimming cost V 4 bases and J 0 bases, with 7 bases left between them. The CDR3 is 14 amino acids. The CDR3 region is CAWMRASYNSPLHF. In nucleotides, the CDR3 is TGTGCCTGGATGAGGGCCTCCTATAATTCACCCCTCCACTTT.

In this sample, this clone turned up once. The J gene is TRBJ1-1, the V gene TRBV6-1, with D possibly TRBD1 on 5 matching bases. The V gene lost 3 bases and the J gene lost 7 bases, with 18 bases spanning the gap. Germline assignment: CDR1 MNHNS and CDR2 SASEGT. The CDR3 loop spans 15 amino acids. The CDR3 sequence is CASSDISGWGSEAFF. As DNA, the CDR3 is TGTGCCAGCAGTGACATAAGTGGTTGGGGGAGTGAAGCTTTCTTT.

This rearrangement joins TRBV13 to TRBJ2-7; TRBD2 aligns across 12 bases. Unmatched junction bases numbered 4, after V lost 5 bases and J lost 2 bases. This CDR3 is 15 amino acids long. The V gene's germline CDR1 is PRHDT and CDR2 FYEKMQ (reference sequence). CDR3 in amino acids: CASSPTSGGTYEQYF. The CDR3 nucleotides are TGTGCCAGCAGCCCGACTAGCGGGGGAACCTACGAGCAGTACTTC.

This chain joins TRBV3-1 (or the pseudogene TRBV3-2) and TRBJ2-3; D call uncertain. V shed 0 bases and J shed 1 base, with 8 bases lying between them. This CDR3 is 15 amino acids long. Looked up from germline, CDR1 is LGHDT and CDR2 is YNNKEL (reference sequence). Here the CDR3 DNA reads TGTGCCAGCAGCCAAGATGGCCTTCGCACAGATACGCAGTATTTT. Translating gives CASSQDGLRTDTQYF.

CDR3: CASSRHLGQNTEAFF. The CDR3 coding sequence is TGTGCCAGCAGCCGACATTTGGGACAGAACACTGAAGCTTTCTTT. This chain joins TRBV5-4 and TRBJ1-1; a possible D gene is TRBD1 (6 bases). Trimming stripped 4 bases from V and 1 base from J, with 14 bases between. The CDR3 contains 15 residues. In germline, CDR1 is SGHNT, CDR2 YYREEE (reference sequence). Combining the CDR3 with reference TRBV5-4 and TRBJ1-1 gives the whole variable domain ETGVTQSPTHLIKTRGQQVTLRCSSQSGHNTVSWYQQALGQGPQFIFQYYREEENGRGNFPPRFSGLQFPNYSSELNVNALELDDSALYLCASSRHLGQNTEAFFGQGTRLTVV.

The gene calls are TRBV13 and TRBJ2-1; 9 positions match TRBD1. This CDR3 is built from 18 residues. The germline V gene encodes CDR1 PRHDT and CDR2 FYEKMQ (reference sequence). J lost 0 bases, V lost 4 bases, and 10 bases had no gene match. CDR3 region: CASSSRDRAWGSYNEQFF. CDR3 nucleotides: TGTGCCAGCAGCTCGCGGGACAGGGCGTGGGGCTCCTACAATGAGCAGTTCTTC.

The V gene is TRBV19, the J gene TRBJ1-2; D is perhaps TRBD1 (5 bases). The length of the CDR3 is 14 residues. V lost 5 bases and J 5 bases, leaving 15 bases between the germline ends. Germline CDR1 LNHDA, CDR2 SQIVND (reference sequence). Here the CDR3 reads CASSAPGRRYGYTF. Written as DNA, the CDR3 is TGTGCCAGTAGTGCCCCGGGACGGAGATATGGCTACACCTTC.

This chain joins TRBV5-1 and TRBJ2-5; possible D gene TRBD2, 5 bases. V was trimmed by 4 bases and J by 5 bases, leaving 9 bases between them. The CDR3 is made up of 12 amino acids. The V gene's germline CDR1 is SGHRS and CDR2 YFSETQ. The CDR3 DNA sequence: TGCGCCAGCAGCGCCAGGAGGGAGACCCAGTACTTC. Encoded protein: CASSARRETQYF.

The chain recombines TRBV19 with TRBJ1-5; a possible D gene is TRBD1 (6 bases). Germline V CDR1 and CDR2: LNHDA, SQIVND (reference sequence). The CDR3 has 14 residues. Trimming took off 9 bases at V and 3 bases at J, with 15 bases between the two ends. CDR3 coding DNA: TGTGCCAGCCAGGGAGGGGGGGCCAATCAGCCCCAGCATTTT. Its translation: CASQGGGANQPQHF.

The CDR3 loop reads CASSPQGAGEKLFF. Written as DNA, the CDR3 is TGTGCCAGCAGTCCACAGGGGGCCGGTGAAAAACTGTTTTTT. This chain links TRBV6-5 with TRBJ1-4, with TRBD1 matching 9 bases. Looked up from germline, CDR1 is MNHEY and CDR2 is SVGAGI. The J segment lost 7 bases and the V segment lost 5 bases, leaving 5 bases of the junction unmatched. CDR3 size: 14 residues.

This clone was counted a single time. The sample contains more than one DNA sequence encoding this CDR3. CDR3 coding DNA: TGTGCCTGGAGTCTGGGTAACACTGAAGCTTTCTTT. Translation: CAWSLGNTEAFF. The J gene is TRBJ1-1, the V gene TRBV30, with D uncertain. From germline, CDR1 is GTSNPN and CDR2 SVGIG (reference sequence). V lost 2 bases and J lost 2, with 6 bases in between. The CDR3 contains 12 residues.

This clone showed up just once. This chain links TRBV19 with TRBJ2-1; 10 bases fit TRBD1. The junction had 10 bases not matched to a gene; V was cut back by 3 bases and J by 8 bases. The CDR3 has 16 residues. Per germline, CDR1 LNHDA and CDR2 SQIVND (reference sequence). CDR3 coding DNA: TGTGCCAGTAGTATTTTGGGGACAGGGGTTTCGCATGAGCAGTTCTTC. Translating gives CASSILGTGVSHEQFF.

The chain has TRBV29-1 and TRBJ2-3, with a possible D match to TRBD2 (6 bases). The germline V gene encodes CDR1 SQVTM and CDR2 ANQGSEA. This CDR3 comprises 14 residues. Deletions cut 4 bases from V and 0 bases from J, with 11 bases between. The CDR3 nucleotides are TGCAGCGTTGCCCAGCGGGTTAGCACAGATACGCAGTATTTT. It encodes CSVAQRVSTDTQYF.

This chain joins TRBV7-9 and TRBJ1-2; 7 nucleotides match TRBD1. In germline, CDR1 is SEHNR, CDR2 FQNEAQ (reference sequence). The length of the CDR3 is 14 residues. J gave up 4 bases and V 1 base, and 3 bases lay outside the gene matches. The CDR3 DNA reads TGTGCCAGCAGCTTAGGGGACAGACGCTATGGCTACACCTTC. Translating it yields CASSLGDRRYGYTF.

The CDR3 region has the DNA TGTGCCATCAGTGACCCGGGACAGGGTGATGAAAAACTGTTTTTT. Translating it yields CAISDPGQGDEKLFF. The chain joins TRBV10-3 to TRBJ1-4; 9 bases map to TRBD1. The J segment lost 6 bases and the V segment lost 3 bases, leaving 5 bases of the junction unmatched. CDR1 and CDR2 from the germline V gene are ENHRY and SYGVKD. The CDR3 loop spans 15 amino acids.